This TCR beta chain was captured in a study of blood T cell repertoires in COVID-19. Study-wide context: Specimens from acute and convalescent COVID-19 originated in the United States, Italy and Spain.

Profiling relied on immunoSEQ multiplex PCR, and the TCRdb table lists in-frame clones only, not all of them. The table lists hundreds of thousands of clones, about nine tenths of them singletons, with 7% to 8% in the top ten. The CDR3 runs 13 residues. Germline values: CDR1 SQVTM, CDR2 ANQGSEA. Unmatched junction bases numbered 2, after V lost 5 bases and J lost 3 bases. The chain has TRBV29-1 and TRBJ1-3; the match to TRBD1 covers 9 bases. The source is a woman in her seventies with COVID-19, enrolled during active disease. The source material was peripheral blood. The CDR3 loop is CSVPGQGGNTIYF. CDR3 nucleotide sequence: TGCAGCGTTCCGGGACAGGGTGGAAACACCATATATTTT.